This entry lists 13 T cell receptor beta chains sequenced from one sample in a study of T cell clonality in common variable immunodeficiency (dated by TCRdb to about 2015). Receptor amplification or capture employed the immunoSEQ multiplex PCR assay. Imported from immuneACCESS, the table was reduced by TCRdb to in-frame sequences with V and J called. These copies leave out some clones; in studies compared against another copy, an unresolved V gene accounts for under half, and the cause of the remainder is not known. This sample contains roughly 60,000 clones, none of which is a singleton. 1.5% to 2% of the sample comes from the top ten. The sequenced sample was peripheral blood mononuclear cells. The receptor set was obtained from a person aged 18 to 70 in good health.

This clone was recorded a few times. The sequenced fragment ends 3 residues before the CDR3 boundary, so the rest is inferred from the germline J gene. The J gene is TRBJ1-2, the V gene TRBV19; 11 bases line up with TRBD1. V shed 6 bases, J shed 5 bases, and the junction held 5 bases outside the gene matches. The CDR3 has 14 amino acids. The V gene's germline CDR1 is LNHDA and CDR2 SQIVND (reference sequence). Incomplete CDR3 DNA: TGTGCCAGTAGAGCCGGGACAGGGGGTTATGGC. It translates to CASRAGTGGYG. The entire CDR3 sequence reads CASRAGTGGYGYTF. Full variable domain (remainder filled in from reference TRBV19 and TRBJ1-2): DGGITQSPKYLFRKEGQNVTLSCEQNLNHDAMYWYRQDPGQGLRLIYYSQIVNDFQKGDIAEGYSVSREKKESFPLTVTSAQKNPTAFYLCASRAGTGGYGYTFGSGTRLTVV.

The table lists this clone with many counts. The CDR3 is cut off 3 residues early in the read; its end comes from the germline J gene. The V gene is TRBV27, the J gene TRBJ2-3, with a tentative D call TRBD2 (5 bases). Germline CDR1 reads MNHEY; CDR2 reads SMNVEV (reference sequence). The V end was cut by 3 bases, the J end by 2 bases, with 12 bases between. This CDR3 spans 15 amino acids. Incomplete CDR3 DNA: TGTGCCAGCAGTTTTAGCGCCTACAACACAGATACG. Translation gives CASSFSAYNTDT. From start to end, the CDR3 is CASSFSAYNTDTQYF.

This clone was detected many times. The CDR3 end lies 3 residues beyond the end of the read and is filled in from the germline J gene. The V call is TRBV10-3, the J call TRBJ1-2; D may be TRBD1 (6 bases). The germline V gene has CDR1 ENHRY and CDR2 SYGVKD. CDR3 length: 12 residues. The sequenced part of the CDR3 DNA is TGTGCCATCAGTGAACAGGGCGAGGGC. The encoded protein is CAISEQGEG. The entire CDR3 protein is CAISEQGEGYTF.

In its sample, this clone was seen many times. The read falls 3 residues short of the CDR3 end, and the missing part is taken from the germline J gene. The J gene is TRBJ2-1, the V gene TRBV4-1; a possible D gene is TRBD1 (6 bases). Between the trimmed V and J ends, which lost 4 bases and 5 bases, there was a span of 15 bases. Germline lookup yields CDR1 MGHRA and CDR2 YSYEKL. The length of the CDR3 is 15 residues. The covered CDR3 bases are TGCGCCAGCAGCCTAGGGGGTTTAGGAGACAATGAG. This codes for CASSLGGLGDNE. The CDR3 in its entirety is CASSLGGLGDNEQFF.

This clone was found many times. Coverage ceases 3 residues before the CDR3 finishes, and the germline J gene fills in the end. The chain employs TRBV20-1 and TRBJ2-7, with 7 bases matching TRBD1. J was trimmed by 0 bases and V by 6 bases; bases with no gene match: 14. The CDR3 is 16 residues long. The germline gives CDR1 DFQATT, CDR2 SNEGSKA (reference sequence). CDR3 region: CSATEIMGQISYEQYF. CDR3 DNA (partial): TGCAGTGCCACCGAAATAATGGGACAGATCTCCTACGAG.

The sample holds many counts of this clone. The sequence runs out 3 residues before the end of the CDR3; the remainder is reconstructed from the germline J gene. The rearrangement uses TRBV20-1 and TRBJ2-5; D possibly uses TRBD1 or TRBD2 (5 bases each). The CDR3 sequence is 15 residues long. Germline V CDR1 and CDR2: DFQATT, SNEGSKA (reference sequence). Deletions cut 0 bases from V and 4 bases from J, with 15 bases between. The DNA read from the CDR3 is TGCAGTGCTAGAGATCCCCGAGGGGAAGGAGAGACC. This codes for CSARDPRGEGET. The whole CDR3 protein reads CSARDPRGEGETQYF.

Many counts were recorded for this clone. The CDR3 extends 3 residues past the end of the read, so its final part is completed from the germline J gene. The chain is built from TRBV28 and TRBJ2-1; TRBD2 matches at 8 bases. Germline V gene lookup returns CDR1 MDHEN and CDR2 SYDVKM. Germline trimming cut 5 bases from V and 7 bases from J; bases unmatched to any gene: 13. CDR3 length equals 16 residues. CDR3 bases read: TGTGCCAGCAGTAAGAAAGCGGGAGTTCGGGTGAATGAG. Amino acid sequence: CASSKKAGVRVNE. The whole CDR3 region reads CASSKKAGVRVNEQFF.

A remark on this clone: The observed sequence ends 3 residues before the CDR3 terminus, with the missing tail filled in from the germline J gene. The chain employs TRBV19 and TRBJ1-5; possible D gene TRBD1, 6 bases. The ends were cut back, 7 bases at V and 3 bases at J, with 10 bases in the middle. The germline CDR1 and CDR2 sequences are LNHDA and SQIVND (reference sequence). The CDR3 runs to 13 residues. This CDR3 reads CASTTGSNQPQHF. Partial CDR3 DNA: TGTGCCAGTACCACAGGGTCCAATCAGCCC.

In its sample, this clone was seen many times. CDR3: CASSSPGQGTYEQYF. CDR3 DNA, as far as it was read: TGTGCCAGTAGTAGCCCGGGACAGGGTACCTACGAG. The V and J genes are TRBV19 and TRBJ2-7, with 9 bases aligning to TRBD1. The read gets to within 3 residues of the CDR3 end, and the germline J gene fills in the rest. V was pared by 4 bases and J by 2 bases, with 6 bases of the junction left unmatched. Germline values: CDR1 LNHDA, CDR2 SQIVND (reference sequence). The CDR3 loop spans 15 amino acids.

This clone was counted many times. The CDR3 end lies 3 residues beyond the end of the read and is filled in from the germline J gene. The V and J genes are TRBV29-1 and TRBJ2-7; tentatively, D is TRBD2 (5 bases). V shed 6 bases and J shed 2 bases, with 11 bases lying between them. The CDR3 contains 12 residues. Germline V gene data show CDR1 as SQVTM and CDR2 as ANQGSEA. The sequenced CDR3 bases are TGCAGCGTGGCCCGGGGTCCCTACGAG. This sequence encodes CSVARGPYE. The CDR3 reads in full as CSVARGPYEQYF.

This clone has ten or more counts. This chain's CDR3 is CASSFSSYEQYF. The sequenced CDR3 bases are TGTGCCAGCAGCTTTAGTTCCTACGAG. V is TRBV7-9 and J is TRBJ2-7; D ambiguous. The sequenced fragment ends 3 residues before the CDR3 boundary, so the rest is inferred from the germline J gene. Trimming removed 3 bases from V and 1 base from J, with 4 bases in between. The CDR3 has 12 amino acids. The germline gives CDR1 SEHNR, CDR2 FQNEAQ (reference sequence).

This clone was seen at least ten times. Read coverage stops 3 residues before the CDR3 terminus; the germline J gene supplies the remainder. This sample includes further DNA sequences coding for the same CDR3. This chain uses TRBV9 with TRBJ2-1, with D unresolved. Germline CDR1 SGDLS, CDR2 YYNGEE. With 0 bases removed from V and 0 bases from J, the gap between germline ends came to 7 bases. The CDR3 has 15 amino acids. The CDR3 sequence is CASSVGLSSYNEQFF. Partial CDR3 DNA: TGTGCCAGCAGCGTAGGGCTGAGCTCCTACAATGAG.

This clone has ten or more counts. The DNA ends 3 residues before the CDR3 does, and the rest of the CDR3 is filled in from the germline J gene. V and J are TRBV5-1 and TRBJ1-2; possible D gene TRBD1, 6 bases. This CDR3 spans 15 amino acids. The ends were cut back, 4 bases at V and 2 bases at J, with 15 bases in the middle. The germline V gene encodes CDR1 SGHRS and CDR2 YFSETQ. CDR3 in amino acids: CASSPHPDRNYGYTF. The sequenced CDR3 bases are TGCGCCAGCAGCCCCCATCCTGACAGGAACTATGGC.